This TCR beta chain was documented in a study of blood T cell repertoires in COVID-19. The wider study: Samples of COVID-19 (acute and convalescent) were obtained from the United States, Italy and Spain. The analysed material was cDNA or gDNA that came from T cells, B-cell-depleted T cells, or PBMCs.

Participant age was about 18 to 89 years, and participants resided in roughly 25 US areas. Researchers sorted participants into cohorts using their self-reported clinical history. This table comes from immunoSEQ multiplex PCR, and its TCRdb copy is limited to in-frame clones, with some not included. This sample yields about 130,000 clones, of which 75% to 90% are seen a single time; 2% to 2.5% belongs to the top ten. With V trimmed by 5 bases and J by 11 bases, 7 bases remained unmatched. Germline V gene sequence: CDR1 MNHEY, CDR2 SVGAGI. The CDR3 spans 12 residues. Input material: PBMCs or T cells enriched from blood (not recorded which). This receptor was obtained from a woman in her fifties or sixties who had recovered from COVID-19. V usage is TRBV6-5 and J usage is TRBJ1-1; TRBD1 matches at 8 bases. The CDR3 protein is CASSPGQGRAFF. The CDR3 DNA sequence: TGTGCCAGCAGTCCCGGACAGGGCAGGGCTTTCTTT.